This T cell receptor beta chain appears in the sequencing data of a study of tumor-infiltrating lymphocytes in primary liver carcinoma (TCRdb year 2017). About the investigation overall: Hepatocellular carcinoma (four) or combined HCC and intrahepatic cholangiocarcinoma (one) was present in the five patients, who were three men and two women aged 30 to 69 years. The five patients had tumors of stage T1-T3 N0M0, with maximum diameters ranging from 4.2 to 10 cm. Each sample produced roughly 3.5 to 8 million productive TCRbeta reads, and read depth showed no significant difference between tissue types. For each liver tumor, the study sampled five regions along with adjacent normal tissue and blood, and applied TCRbeta repertoire sequencing, expression microarrays and whole-exome sequencing. To link TCRbeta repertoire diversity to the local molecular phenotype, the approximately 23 tumor region samples were profiled with Agilent mRNA microarrays. TCRbeta repertoire sequencing covered about 35 specimens from 5 patients: 25 or so tumor regions, 5 adjacent noncancerous liver tissues and 5 peripheral blood samples. Repertoires from technical replicates were highly reproducible, with mean shared-clone rates roughly 0.86 and correlation coefficients above 0.95.

This clonotype was observed a single time. It lacks a known antigen. No base quality information exists; no much larger clone differs at one position. A single read constitutes weak evidence. Starting from around 520 ng total RNA, TCRbeta-specific cDNA was produced by reverse transcription with a constant-region primer and ProtoScript II reverse transcriptase. Three nested multiplex PCR rounds, following a slightly modified ARM-PCR procedure, were used to build the TCRbeta libraries. Each of the first two PCR rounds ran for about 10 cycles and used multiplex TRBV1-TRBV30 forward primers together with a Cbeta reverse primer. Sample barcodes and Illumina adapters were added in a final 25-cycle PCR using Deep VentR polymerase. Before sequencing, amplicons of 200-500 bp were gel-purified using a QIAquick gel extraction kit. The TCRbeta amplicons were sequenced with 250-bp paired-end reads on an Illumina HiSeq 2500. The study's own analysis went as follows. To recover full CDR3 sequences, reads were quality-trimmed using Trimmomatic v0.33 and paired reads were then merged using FLASH v1.2.11. MiGEC v1.2.1b assigned V, D and J germline segments to the rearranged TCRbeta sequences. Clonotype statistics and Shannon-Wiener diversity indices were calculated with VDJtools v1.0.0. Except for diversity analysis, only the 250 most abundant clonotypes of each sample were used in subsequent analyses to reduce sampling bias. TCRdb reprocessing: public reads trimmed at Q25 with fastp, clones called with MiXCR, in-frame beta chains kept. CDR3 protein sequences are deduplicated, and each keeps its most common genes and DNA. These V and J calls originate from TCRdb's pipeline instead of the authors' own analysis. This sample has approximately 120,000 distinct CDR3 sequences in its table, and around 64% of those were observed once. In total, the top ten clones hold around 8.4% of the sample.

The germline V gene (reference sequence) specifies LNHNV as CDR1 and YYDKDF as CDR2. Inclusive of the bounding cysteine and phenylalanine, the CDR3 is 13 residues long. The CDR3 DNA has 39 bases and is translated from base 1. The trim is 1 base for V and 6 bases for J, with a gap of 10 bases between the germline ends. Total RNA and DNA were co-extracted from 20-30 mg of bulk tissue with the AllPrep DNA/RNA mini kit, without cell sorting. Between November 2015 and early 2016, about 5 patients in China with histopathologically diagnosed primary liver carcinoma had their tumors surgically resected. Patients had chronic HBV infection and were treatment-naive at sampling. Five spatially separated regions were sampled per tumor: superior, inferior, left-lateral and right-lateral poles, plus the tumor centre. More than 85% viable tumor cells were found by histology in every tumor sample. Pieces of fresh tumor and adjacent tissue were cut in half, with one half kept in RNAlater at -80 degrees C and the other half sent for histology.

The paper as a whole reports these results and caveats: Because the samples were bulk and unsorted, CD4+ and CD8+ T cell repertoires could not be compared. Only the TCR beta chain was sequenced, which likely underestimates true repertoire diversity because unpaired alpha chains were not captured. Only about 8-25% of top clones were present in all five regions of a tumor, suggesting spatial heterogeneity of tumor-infiltrating T cells. Consistent with antigen-driven expansion, pairs of tumor regions showed higher repertoire overlap (mean roughly 36%) than either tumor-adjacent pairs (about 17%) or tumor-blood pairs (roughly 15%). The top 250 clones accounted for a significantly greater share of the repertoire in tumors than in blood (p = 0.039). Only a few patients were included in the study, and the authors note that the findings should be validated in a larger study.

The clonotype comes from a woman in her sixties with primary liver carcinoma and hepatitis B virus infection. This receptor chain uses TRBV15 and TRBJ2-7, with the D gene too uncertain to name. The sequenced sample was liver tumor tissue from sampling region 3. What the cell subset or site label conveys for this sample: tumor region T3, left-lateral pole. CDR3 region: CATSRGVSGEQYF. The nucleotides read TGTGCCACCAGCAGAGGAGTTAGTGGCGAGCAGTACTTC. The entire variable domain, with the stretches around the CDR3 drawn from the reference TRBV15 and TRBJ2-7 proteins, is DAMVIQNPRYQVTQFGKPVTLSCSQTLNHNVMYWYQQKSSQAPKLLFHYYDKDFNNEADTPDNFQSRRPNTSFCFLDIRSPGLGDTAMYLCATSRGVSGEQYFGPGTRLTVT.